What follows describes a single T cell receptor (beta chain). Its antigen is still unknown. The sample is drawn from a study of cytomegalovirus exposure and HLA in healthy donors. The wider study: The use of the same platform for the 130 or so validation repertoires and the 650 to 850 first-cohort repertoires was reported by a later analysis.

Profiled with immunoSEQ multiplex PCR; TCRdb holds only in-frame clones, not every one. The data contain 200,000 to 250,000 clones, around 88% of them singletons. V was cut by 7 bases and J by 0 bases, with 12 bases left in between. The CDR3 covers 14 residues. Germline CDR1 is MDHEN and CDR2 is SYDVKM. Study conclusions and caveats: The CMV antigen specificity of a few CMV-associated chains was confirmed through in vitro analysis. Accounts indicate the classifier identified cytomegalovirus status with strong specificity and sensitivity.

Among the roughly 120 subjects of the validation cohort, separate from the roughly 650-subject first cohort, were the donors. This receptor was identified in a woman aged 18-29 years in good health and CMV-seronegative. Sequences were obtained from PBMCs. This chain connects TRBV28 to TRBJ1-1; D is unresolved. The CDR3 DNA sequence: TGTGCCAGCACCCTACCCTCCCTGAACACTGAAGCTTTCTTT. This sequence encodes CASTLPSLNTEAFF.